This TCR beta chain was captured in a study of tissue T cells after allogeneic stem cell transplantation. Overall study: Enrolled prospectively were adult allogeneic hematopoietic cell transplant recipients whose graft-versus-host disease was steroid-refractory. CD3+ T cells were flow-sorted when enough cells; otherwise DNA extracted directly. Of the grafts for graft-versus-host disease patients, several were unmodified and three CD34-selected. Study results and limitations: Blood and spleen captured only part of the tissue TCR repertoire.

Generated by immunoSEQ multiplex PCR, the TCRdb table keeps only in-frame clones and is missing some. The table has under 50,000 clones, just under 95% seen once. CDR1 and CDR2 from the germline V gene are LGHDT and YNNKEL (reference sequence). The junction had 10 bases not matched to a gene; V was cut back by 9 bases and J by 2 bases. The CDR3 runs to 15 residues. Worth noting for this clone: Its antigen remains unknown.

The sequenced sample was blood, obtained before transplantation. This receptor was obtained from a woman aged 35 to 75 who later had graft-versus-host disease after an allogeneic stem cell transplant. The chain combines TRBV3-1 (or the pseudogene TRBV3-2) with TRBJ1-2; 9 nucleotides match TRBD1. DNA for the CDR3: TGTGCCAGTGAGAGCGGACAGGGGCCCAACTATGGCTACACCTTC. Residues: CASESGQGPNYGYTF.